This TCR beta chain was retrieved from a study of T-cell reconstitution after alpha-beta-depleted transplantation in children. V was clipped by 2 bases and J by 5 bases, with 13 bases between them. This CDR3 is built from 15 residues. Germline V gene lookup returns CDR1 MNHEY and CDR2 SMNVEV (reference sequence). Unique molecular identifiers were used in preparing the TCRbeta library. Each CDR3 protein is one row after TCRdb ran MiXCR on the PCR reads. The sample has about 110,000 distinct CDR3 sequences, 10% seen once. The table lists this clonotype with many counts. The material was PBMCs from the stem cell graft donor, obtained from the stem cell graft. The TCR comes from a human donor who donated a stem cell graft to a child with acute lymphoblastic leukemia. The chain has TRBV27 and TRBJ2-1; unclear D gene. This CDR3 reads CASSLANTRNNEQFF. The CDR3 bases are TGTGCCAGCAGTTTAGCTAACACGAGGAACAATGAGCAGTTCTTC.